This section outlines one T cell receptor (beta chain) sequence together with its context. The target antigen is unknown. Clones were sequenced by immunoSEQ multiplex PCR, and TCRdb holds only the in-frame ones, with some missing. Here the sample spans tens of thousands of clones, over 65% being singletons. After expansion with viral peptide pools in the ViraFEST assay, antigen-specific CD4+ T cells were sequenced. Isolating CD4+ T cells followed ten to eleven days of culture. Recipients of the vaccine had no prior SARS-CoV-2 infection and negative nucleocapsid antibodies. Half-medium replacement with IL-2 medium occurred on days 3 and 7. This entry comes from a study of vaccination effects on CD4 cells after COVID-19. Trimming stripped 2 bases from V and 4 bases from J, with 11 bases between. Germline CDR1 and CDR2: MNHEY and SVGAGI. The CDR3 runs 14 residues.

Sequencing was performed on CD4+ T cells from PBMCs cultured with HCoV-OC43 spike peptides, taken before COVID-19 vaccination. The subset was: HCoV-OC43 spike overlapping peptide pool stimulation. The sequence came from a human donor who received a COVID-19 vaccine. The rearrangement links TRBV6-5 to TRBJ2-5; TRBD2 is a possible D gene (6 bases). The CDR3 bases are TGTGCCAGCAGTTACGACGCGGGGAGAGAGACCCAGTACTTC. The encoded protein is CASSYDAGRETQYF.